The rows below give T cell receptor beta chains drawn from one sample of a study of blood T cell repertoires in COVID-19. Repertoires were generated with immunoSEQ multiplex PCR, while TCRdb's copy carries only in-frame clones and drops some. This sample has 300,000 to 350,000 clones, with 85% to 95% found just once. The sequenced sample consisted of PBMCs or T cells enriched from blood (not recorded which). These receptors all come from a woman under 40 who had been exposed to COVID-19. CDR3s include the opening cysteine and the closing phenylalanine or tryptophan. The D gene is left open where the match is weak. Size values are once, few and many counts, or a class for expanded clones, and some rows have none.

j_call | d_call | clone_size | v_call | cdr3_nt | cdr3_aa
TRBJ2-4 | NA | NA | TRBV4-3 | TGCGCCAGCAGCCAAGACAGGGGAGGGCTCAAAAACATTCAGTACTTC | CASSQDRGGLKNIQYF
TRBJ2-1 | TRBD1 | NA | TRBV19 | TGTGCCAGTAGTCCGGACAGGGGCTTAGTGAATGAGCAGTTCTTC | CASSPDRGLVNEQFF
TRBJ1-3 | TRBD1 | NA | TRBV13 | TGTGCCAGCAGCGGGGACAGGGCTGGAAACACCATATATTTT | CASSGDRAGNTIYF
TRBJ1-1 | NA | NA | TRBV18 | TGTGCCAGCTCACCACGACGACAGGAAAACACTGAAGCTTTCTTT | CASSPRRQENTEAFF
TRBJ2-7 | NA | NA | TRBV6-1 | TGTGCCAGCAGTGAGGGTTGGAGTCAGTACTTC | CASSEGWSQYF
TRBJ2-1 | TRBD1 | NA | TRBV6-5 | TGTGCCAGCATGAGGACAGGGGGCGGGAATGAGCAGTTCTTC | CASMRTGGGNEQFF
TRBJ2-7 | NA | few | TRBV2 | TGTGCCAGCAACCCAATCGGCTCCTACGAGCAGTACTTC | CASNPIGSYEQYF
TRBJ1-1 | TRBD1 | NA | TRBV7-2 | TGTGCCAGCAGGAGGGACAGGTTCAACACTGAAGCTTTCTTT | CASRRDRFNTEAFF
TRBJ2-7 | NA | NA | TRBV6-1 | TGTGCCAGCAGTGAAACGGGACTTAGCGACGAGCAGTACTTC | CASSETGLSDEQYF
TRBJ2-3 | TRBD2 | once | TRBV7-8 | TGTGCCAGCAGCTCACTAGCGGGAGGGGCAGATACGCAGTATTTT | CASSSLAGGADTQYF
TRBJ1-1 | NA | NA | TRBV7-3 | TGTGCCAGCAGCTTTACATTCAACACTGAAGCTTTCTTT | CASSFTFNTEAFF
TRBJ2-3 | TRBD2 | NA | TRBV27 | TGTGCCAGCAGGCAACCTAGCGGGGGGCCTCCTAGCACAGATACGCAGTATTTT | CASRQPSGGPPSTDTQYF
TRBJ2-3 | NA | NA | TRBV5-1 | TGCGCCAGCAGCTTGGGAGGTAGCACAGATACGCAGTATTTT | CASSLGGSTDTQYF
TRBJ1-6 | NA | NA | TRBV29-1 | TGCAGCGCCGACGGGATCGTCCAAAGCAGGCCCTATAATTCACCCCTCCACTTT | CSADGIVQSRPYNSPLHF
TRBJ1-6 | NA | NA | TRBV4-3 | TGCGCCAGCAGCCAAGATATCAGTCCGTCACCCCTCCACTTT | CASSQDISPSPLHF
TRBJ1-5 | NA | NA | TRBV5-6 | TGTGCCAGCAGCCTTACTGGGGGGGGGAACCAGCCCCAGCATTTT | CASSLTGGGNQPQHF
TRBJ1-1 | TRBD1 | NA | TRBV13 | TGTGCCAGCAGACGGACAGGGCCGACTGAAGCTTTCTTT | CASRRTGPTEAFF
TRBJ2-7 | NA | NA | TRBV12-3/TRBV12-4 | TGTGCCAGCAGTTCCCCAGGGTACGAGCAGTACTTC | CASSSPGYEQYF
TRBJ2-1 | TRBD2 | NA | TRBV7-9 | TGTGCCAGCAACCATATAGCGGGGGTAGCCTACAATGAGCAGTTCTTC | CASNHIAGVAYNEQFF
TRBJ2-2 | NA | NA | TRBV6-5 | TGTGCCAGCAGTTACGGGACACCTAACACCGGGGAGCTGTTTTTT | CASSYGTPNTGELFF
TRBJ2-7 | NA | NA | TRBV11-3 | TGTGCCAGCAGCTTACGGGGGAGTTCCCACGAGCAGTACTTC | CASSLRGSSHEQYF
TRBJ2-5 | NA | NA | TRBV4-1 | TGCGCCAGCAGCCAAGACGTCAGGCTACAAGAGACCCAGTACTTC | CASSQDVRLQETQYF
TRBJ1-4 | NA | NA | TRBV7-6 | TGTGCCAGCAGCTTTATGATGACCAGGGGACAACACACTCTCGATTCCGGCGAAAAACTGTTTTTT | CASSFMMTRGQHTLDSGEKLFF
TRBJ2-5 | NA | NA | TRBV7-9 | TGTGCCAGCAGCTTAGCAGGGGTCCAAGAGACCCAGTACTTC | CASSLAGVQETQYF
TRBJ2-7 | NA | NA | TRBV7-2 | TGTGCCAGCAGCATAAGACCGGCGGACAGCGCCTACGAGCAGTACTTC | CASSIRPADSAYEQYF
TRBJ2-3 | TRBD2 | once | TRBV5-1 | TGCGCCAGCAGCGTGACTAGCAGCGATACGCAGTATTTT | CASSVTSSDTQYF
TRBJ2-4 | NA | NA | TRBV6-5 | TGTGCCAGCAGTTACTCGGGCAATTCGAGGGACATTCAGTACTTC | CASSYSGNSRDIQYF
TRBJ1-5 | NA | NA | TRBV28 | TGTGCCAGCAGTCCTCGGACAGTAAGCAATCAGCCCCAGCATTTT | CASSPRTVSNQPQHF
TRBJ1-4 | NA | NA | TRBV27 | TGTGCCAGCAGTTACGGGGGGCAAACTAATGAAAAACTGTTTTTT | CASSYGGQTNEKLFF
TRBJ1-1 | TRBD1 | NA | TRBV7-2 | TGTGCCAGCAGCTTGCTGGGACAGACTAACACTGAAGCTTTCTTT | CASSLLGQTNTEAFF
TRBJ1-1 | NA | once | TRBV15 | TGTGCCACCAGCAGACCCTACGGCACTGAAGCTTTCTTT | CATSRPYGTEAFF
TRBJ2-2 | NA | NA | TRBV6-4 | TGTGCCAGCAGTGACTCGGCAGGGGCCCTCACCGGGGAGCTGTTTTTT | CASSDSAGALTGELFF
TRBJ2-2 | NA | NA | TRBV3-1/TRBV3-2 | TGTGCCAGCAGCCACAGCGGGGAGCTGTTTTTT | CASSHSGELFF
TRBJ2-1 | NA | NA | TRBV27 | TGTGCCAGCAGTTTAAGGCAGGTCCACAATGAGCAGTTCTTC | CASSLRQVHNEQFF
TRBJ1-1 | NA | NA | TRBV4-2 | TGTGCCAGCAGCCCCCGACAGGTCGTGAACACTGAAGCTTTCTTT | CASSPRQVVNTEAFF